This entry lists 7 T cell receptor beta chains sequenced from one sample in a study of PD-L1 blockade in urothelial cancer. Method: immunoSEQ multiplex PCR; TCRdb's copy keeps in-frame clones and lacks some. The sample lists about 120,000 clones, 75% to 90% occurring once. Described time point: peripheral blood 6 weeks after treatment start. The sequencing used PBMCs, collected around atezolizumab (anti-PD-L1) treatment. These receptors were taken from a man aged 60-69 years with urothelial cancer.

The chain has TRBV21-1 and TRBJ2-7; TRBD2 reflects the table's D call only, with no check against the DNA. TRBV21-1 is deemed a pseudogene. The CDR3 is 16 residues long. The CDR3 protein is CASSKARLAEIYEQYF. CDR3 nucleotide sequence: TGTGCCAGCAGCAAAGCGCGACTAGCGGAGATCTACGAGCAGTACTTC.

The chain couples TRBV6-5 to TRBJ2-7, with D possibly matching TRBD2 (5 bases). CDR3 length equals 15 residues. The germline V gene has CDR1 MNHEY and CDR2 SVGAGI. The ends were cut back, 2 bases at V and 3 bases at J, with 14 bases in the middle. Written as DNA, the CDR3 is TGTGCCAGCAGTTACCCGAGAGGGCCCGTCTACGAGCAGTACTTC. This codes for CASSYPRGPVYEQYF.

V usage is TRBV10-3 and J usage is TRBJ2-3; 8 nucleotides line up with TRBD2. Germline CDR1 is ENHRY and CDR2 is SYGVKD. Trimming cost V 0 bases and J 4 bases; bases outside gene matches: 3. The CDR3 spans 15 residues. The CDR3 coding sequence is TGTGCCATCAGTGAGTCGATCGGGAGGGCAGATACGCAGTATTTT. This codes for CAISESIGRADTQYF.

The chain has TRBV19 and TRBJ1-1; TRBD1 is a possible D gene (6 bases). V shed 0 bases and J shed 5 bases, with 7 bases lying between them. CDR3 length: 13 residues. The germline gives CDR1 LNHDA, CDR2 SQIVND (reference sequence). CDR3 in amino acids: CASSIEGATEAFF. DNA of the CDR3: TGTGCCAGTAGTATAGAGGGGGCGACTGAAGCTTTCTTT.

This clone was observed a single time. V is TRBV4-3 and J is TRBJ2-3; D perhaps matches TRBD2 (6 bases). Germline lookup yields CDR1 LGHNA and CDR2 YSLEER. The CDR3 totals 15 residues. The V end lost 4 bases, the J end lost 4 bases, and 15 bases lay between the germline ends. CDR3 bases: TGCGCCAGCAGCCGCCAGGCCAGGGAGGCAGATACGCAGTATTTT. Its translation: CASSRQAREADTQYF.

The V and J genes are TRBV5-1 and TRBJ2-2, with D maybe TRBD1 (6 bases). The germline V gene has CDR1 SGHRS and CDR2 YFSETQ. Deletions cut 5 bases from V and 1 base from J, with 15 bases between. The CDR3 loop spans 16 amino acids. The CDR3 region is CASRRTGTMNTGELFF. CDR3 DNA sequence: TGCGCCAGCAGAAGAACCGGGACAATGAACACCGGGGAGCTGTTTTTT.

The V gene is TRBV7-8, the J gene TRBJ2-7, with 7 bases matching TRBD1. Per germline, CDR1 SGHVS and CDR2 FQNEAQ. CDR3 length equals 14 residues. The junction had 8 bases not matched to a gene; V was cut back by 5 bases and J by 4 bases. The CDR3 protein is CASSILGTVYEQYF. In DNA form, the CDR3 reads TGTGCCAGCAGCATACTGGGGACAGTTTACGAGCAGTACTTC.